A selection of T cell receptor beta chains follows, all from one sample in a study of beta chain features in type 1 diabetes. The method was immunoSEQ multiplex PCR; TCRdb's version includes in-frame clones alone and lacks a portion of them. Of hundreds of thousands of clones in the sample, about a sixth were seen once. Sequencing was performed on naive CD4+ T cells from blood. These receptors all come from a man younger than 35 in good health. Each CDR3 is given with its conserved first and last residue. The order of the fields is V gene, D gene, clone size, J gene, CDR3 DNA, CDR3 protein. A D gene is named only where the DNA matches it firmly. Not all rows give a size; the values are once, few, many and, for expanded clones, a class.

v_call: TRBV7-8; d_call: TRBD1; clone_size: NA; j_call: TRBJ1-2; cdr3_nt: TGTGCCAGCAGCTGGCCGGGACAGGGGGCTGGTGGCTACACCTTC; cdr3_aa: CASSWPGQGAGGYTF
v_call: TRBV7-8; d_call: NA; clone_size: few; j_call: TRBJ1-2; cdr3_nt: TGTGCCAGCAGCTACCGGGGGGGTGGCTACACCTTC; cdr3_aa: CASSYRGGGYTF
v_call: TRBV5-4; d_call: NA; clone_size: few; j_call: TRBJ2-7; cdr3_nt: TGTGCCAGCAGCTTGGAAGGTCAGTGGAGCTACGAGCAGTACTTC; cdr3_aa: CASSLEGQWSYEQYF
v_call: TRBV18; d_call: NA; clone_size: NA; j_call: TRBJ1-1; cdr3_nt: TGTGCCAGCTCACCACAGGGCCAGAACACTGAAGCTTTCTTT; cdr3_aa: CASSPQGQNTEAFF
v_call: TRBV29-1; d_call: NA; clone_size: few; j_call: TRBJ2-5; cdr3_nt: TGCAGCGTTGGAGGAGGCAGCGGCGAGACCCAGTACTTC; cdr3_aa: CSVGGGSGETQYF
v_call: TRBV2; d_call: NA; clone_size: NA; j_call: TRBJ2-7; cdr3_nt: TGTGCCAGCAGTGAACGAAACTCCAACCGAGCCCTTTCCGAGCAGTACTTC; cdr3_aa: CASSERNSNRALSEQYF
v_call: TRBV7-3; d_call: TRBD1; clone_size: NA; j_call: TRBJ2-5; cdr3_nt: TGTGCCAGCAGCTCCGGGACAGTGTACCAAGAGACCCAGTACTTC; cdr3_aa: CASSSGTVYQETQYF
v_call: TRBV27; d_call: NA; clone_size: NA; j_call: TRBJ1-1; cdr3_nt: TGTGCCAGCAGAAGACCAGGGCTGCACACTGAAGCTTTCTTT; cdr3_aa: CASRRPGLHTEAFF
v_call: TRBV2; d_call: TRBD2; clone_size: few; j_call: TRBJ2-1; cdr3_nt: TGTGCCAGCAGTCGGACTAGTTGGGGCAATGAGCAGTTCTTC; cdr3_aa: CASSRTSWGNEQFF
v_call: TRBV6-1; d_call: NA; clone_size: NA; j_call: TRBJ2-7; cdr3_nt: TGTGCCAGCAGGGACTACTACACCTACGAGCAGTACTTC; cdr3_aa: CASRDYYTYEQYF
v_call: TRBV20-1; d_call: NA; clone_size: few; j_call: TRBJ1-2; cdr3_nt: TGCAGTGCCCCTCCAGACTACACCTTC; cdr3_aa: CSAPPDYTF
v_call: TRBV18; d_call: TRBD1; clone_size: NA; j_call: TRBJ2-7; cdr3_nt: TGTGCCAGCTCTAAAGACCGGGACAGAGTTTACGAGCAGTACTTC; cdr3_aa: CASSKDRDRVYEQYF
v_call: TRBV6-1; d_call: NA; clone_size: NA; j_call: TRBJ2-5; cdr3_nt: TGTGCCAGCAGCCTGGGCCGCGTAGGAGAGGAGACCCAGTACTTC; cdr3_aa: CASSLGRVGEETQYF
v_call: TRBV27; d_call: NA; clone_size: NA; j_call: TRBJ2-1; cdr3_nt: TGTGCCAGCAGTTCCCTTTGGGGCAACTACAATGAGCAGTTCTTC; cdr3_aa: CASSSLWGNYNEQFF
v_call: TRBV5-4; d_call: TRBD1; clone_size: NA; j_call: TRBJ2-5; cdr3_nt: TGTGCCAGCAGCGGGACAGGGAAGGGGCAAGAGACCCAGTACTTC; cdr3_aa: CASSGTGKGQETQYF
v_call: TRBV29-1; d_call: TRBD1; clone_size: NA; j_call: TRBJ1-1; cdr3_nt: TGCAGCGTTGACCCGGACAGGACTGAAGCTTTCTTT; cdr3_aa: CSVDPDRTEAFF
v_call: TRBV12-5; d_call: TRBD2; clone_size: few; j_call: TRBJ2-1; cdr3_nt: TGTGCTAGTGGTTTGGTACTTGGACTAGCGGGAGGATCCTACAATGAGCAGTTCTTC; cdr3_aa: CASGLVLGLAGGSYNEQFF
v_call: TRBV6-6; d_call: NA; clone_size: few; j_call: TRBJ1-1; cdr3_nt: TGTGCCACCTCCATTGGTCAGCCCAAAGCTTTCTTT; cdr3_aa: CATSIGQPKAFF
v_call: TRBV7-6; d_call: NA; clone_size: NA; j_call: TRBJ1-2; cdr3_nt: TGTGCCAGCAGTCCGAGGACAGCAGCTAACTATGGCTACACCTTC; cdr3_aa: CASSPRTAANYGYTF
v_call: TRBV28; d_call: TRBD2; clone_size: few; j_call: TRBJ2-3; cdr3_nt: TGTGCCAGCAGACTACGGAGCGGGAGGGCCTCAGATACGCAGTATTTT; cdr3_aa: CASRLRSGRASDTQYF
v_call: TRBV5-6; d_call: NA; clone_size: few; j_call: TRBJ1-5; cdr3_nt: TGTGCCAGCAGCTGGAGGGCCTCCGGACGGAATCAGCCCCAGCATTTT; cdr3_aa: CASSWRASGRNQPQHF
v_call: TRBV28; d_call: NA; clone_size: few; j_call: TRBJ1-3; cdr3_nt: TGTGCCAGCAGTTCCCCCAGCAATCCTGGAAACACCATATATTTT; cdr3_aa: CASSSPSNPGNTIYF
v_call: TRBV29-1; d_call: NA; clone_size: few; j_call: TRBJ1-1; cdr3_nt: TGCAGCGTTGACAAAGGAGGGGCGGGTGAAGCTTTCTTT; cdr3_aa: CSVDKGGAGEAFF
v_call: TRBV28; d_call: NA; clone_size: NA; j_call: TRBJ1-1; cdr3_nt: TGTGCCAGCCGCGGGACCGGGGCTGAAGCTTTCTTT; cdr3_aa: CASRGTGAEAFF
v_call: TRBV18; d_call: TRBD1; clone_size: NA; j_call: TRBJ2-2; cdr3_nt: TGTGCCAGCTCACTTGGACAGGGGGACACCGGGGAGCTGTTTTTT; cdr3_aa: CASSLGQGDTGELFF
v_call: TRBV7-9; d_call: NA; clone_size: few; j_call: TRBJ1-2; cdr3_nt: TGTGCCAGCAGATCAGTCGCCGGGGACTATGGCTACACCTTC; cdr3_aa: CASRSVAGDYGYTF
v_call: TRBV6-5; d_call: NA; clone_size: NA; j_call: TRBJ1-5; cdr3_nt: TGTGCCAGCAGTTACTCGCGGGGGCAGGGGCAGCCCCAGCATTTT; cdr3_aa: CASSYSRGQGQPQHF
v_call: TRBV4-3; d_call: NA; clone_size: few; j_call: TRBJ2-1; cdr3_nt: TGCGCCAGCAGCCAAGAGTGGGTTAGTGAGCAGTTCTTC; cdr3_aa: CASSQEWVSEQFF
v_call: TRBV7-2; d_call: TRBD2; clone_size: few; j_call: TRBJ2-3; cdr3_nt: TGTGCCAGCAGCCCGAGACCATGGACTAGCGGCACAGATACGCAGTATTTT; cdr3_aa: CASSPRPWTSGTDTQYF
v_call: TRBV21-1; d_call: NA; clone_size: NA; j_call: TRBJ2-2; cdr3_nt: TGTGCCAGCAGACCTCCGGATCGCGGGAGAGCTACCGGGGAGCTGTTTTTT; cdr3_aa: CASRPPDRGRATGELFF
v_call: TRBV7-2; d_call: TRBD1; clone_size: NA; j_call: TRBJ1-2; cdr3_nt: TGTGCCAGCAGCTTAGTTTCCCGGGACAGAGTATATGGCTACACCTTC; cdr3_aa: CASSLVSRDRVYGYTF
v_call: TRBV4-3; d_call: NA; clone_size: NA; j_call: TRBJ1-1; cdr3_nt: TGCGCCAGCAGCCACGGTCGGGGAGTGAACACTGAAGCTTTCTTT; cdr3_aa: CASSHGRGVNTEAFF